These T cell receptor beta chains were read from a single sample in a study of blood T cell repertoires in COVID-19. Here immunoSEQ multiplex PCR was the method, and the copy in TCRdb shows in-frame clones only, minus some. Seen here are 100,000 to 150,000 clones, about 91% observed once, and the top ten hold approximately 10%. The sequenced sample consisted of peripheral blood. Receptor source: a man in his fifties or sixties with acute or convalescent COVID-19. The CDR3 runs from the conserved cysteine through the conserved F or W. A D gene is named only where the DNA matches it firmly. Size is stated for part of the rows, as once, few or many counts, or as a class when the clone is expanded.

D gene	V gene	J gene	clone size	CDR3 protein	CDR3 DNA
NA	TRBV5-1	TRBJ1-3	NA	CASSLGEQGNTIYF	TGCGCCAGCAGCTTGGGAGAGCAAGGAAACACCATATATTTT
TRBD1	TRBV28	TRBJ1-4	NA	CASSSPPGQLNEKLFF	TGTGCCAGCAGTTCGCCTCCGGGACAGCTTAATGAAAAACTGTTTTTT
TRBD1	TRBV2	TRBJ2-6	NA	CASSDRAGANVLTF	TGTGCCAGCAGCGACAGGGCTGGGGCCAACGTCCTGACTTTC
NA	TRBV30	TRBJ1-5	NA	CAWSIPSQPQHF	TGTGCCTGGAGTATACCCAGTCAGCCCCAGCATTTT
NA	TRBV4-1	TRBJ1-5	NA	CASSPGEGNNQPQHF	TGCGCCAGCAGCCCTGGGGAGGGGAATAATCAGCCCCAGCATTTT
TRBD1	TRBV18	TRBJ2-3	NA	CASSPTGTGVVLQYF	TGTGCCAGCTCACCAACCGGGACAGGGGTTGTCTTGCAGTATTTT
NA	TRBV5-8	TRBJ1-1	NA	CASSRDYMAEAFF	TGTGCCAGCAGTCGGGACTATATGGCTGAAGCTTTCTTT
TRBD1	TRBV12-5	TRBJ1-1	NA	CASVLQGMNTEAFF	TGTGCTAGTGTCTTACAGGGGATGAACACTGAAGCTTTCTTT
TRBD1	TRBV5-1	TRBJ1-3	NA	CASSLDRGSGNTIYF	TGCGCCAGCAGCTTAGACAGGGGATCTGGAAACACCATATATTTT
TRBD1	TRBV4-1	TRBJ1-1	NA	CASSRGQGSATEAFF	TGCGCCAGCAGCCGCGGACAGGGTTCGGCCACTGAAGCTTTCTTT
TRBD1	TRBV5-1	TRBJ2-4	NA	CASSLGRRAGGLENIQYF	TGCGCCAGCAGCTTGGGGAGGAGAGCAGGGGGATTGGAAAACATTCAGTACTTC
TRBD1	TRBV3-1/TRBV3-2	TRBJ1-3	NA	CASSIHPTGSGNTIYF	TGTGCCAGTAGCATCCATCCGACAGGGTCTGGTAACACCATATATTTT
TRBD1	TRBV9	TRBJ1-2	few	CASSKQGGNYGYTF	TGTGCCAGCAGCAAACAGGGGGGAAACTATGGCTACACCTTC
NA	TRBV3-1/TRBV3-2	TRBJ1-1	NA	CASSRGKNTEAFF	TGTGCCAGCAGCCGCGGGAAGAACACTGAAGCTTTCTTT
NA	TRBV12-5	TRBJ1-1	NA	CASGLGPVTEAFF	TGTGCTAGTGGTTTGGGGCCCGTCACTGAAGCTTTCTTT
NA	TRBV27	TRBJ1-6	few	CASSPWTDNSPLHF	TGTGCCAGCAGTCCCTGGACAGATAATTCACCCCTCCACTTT
NA	TRBV2	TRBJ2-7	NA	CASKTGTSTYEQYF	TGTGCCAGCAAGACCGGGACATCTACCTACGAGCAGTACTTC
NA	TRBV9	TRBJ2-1	few	CASNRDFSYNEQFF	TGTGCCAGCAATAGGGACTTCTCCTACAATGAGCAGTTCTTC
TRBD1	TRBV5-1	TRBJ1-5	NA	CASSSTTGGNQPQHF	TGCGCCAGCAGCTCAACCACAGGGGGCAATCAGCCCCAGCATTTT
NA	TRBV11-2	TRBJ1-3	NA	CASIPLRRGREGNTIYF	TGTGCCAGCATCCCCCTCCGTCGGGGAAGAGAGGGAAACACCATATATTTT
NA	TRBV13	TRBJ1-2	NA	CASSNREKHYGYTF	TGTGCCAGCAGCAACAGAGAAAAGCACTATGGCTACACCTTC
TRBD1	TRBV5-4	TRBJ2-5	NA	CASSPGTGAWETQYF	TGTGCCAGCAGCCCTGGGACAGGGGCCTGGGAGACCCAGTACTTC
NA	TRBV28	TRBJ2-6	NA	CASQTVSGANVLTF	TGTGCCAGTCAGACAGTCTCTGGGGCCAACGTCCTGACTTTC
TRBD1	TRBV7-9	TRBJ1-6	few	CASSPDRGSSPLHF	TGTGCCAGCAGCCCAGACAGGGGATCCTCACCCCTCCACTTT
TRBD1	TRBV18	TRBJ2-1	NA	CASSPGRDRAPYNEQFF	TGTGCCAGCTCACCAGGGCGGGACAGGGCCCCTTACAATGAGCAGTTCTTC
NA	TRBV7-3	TRBJ2-5	NA	CASRGGAAETQYF	TGTGCCAGCAGGGGCGGGGCCGCGGAGACCCAGTACTTC
TRBD1	TRBV3-1/TRBV3-2	TRBJ1-2	NA	CASSRTGAGYTF	TGTGCCAGCAGCAGGACAGGGGCCGGCTACACCTTC
NA	TRBV7-6	TRBJ2-2	NA	CASSREQGGAGGELFF	TGTGCCAGCAGCCGCGAACAGGGGGGGGCTGGCGGGGAGCTGTTTTTT
TRBD1	TRBV2	TRBJ1-5	NA	CASTGTGGRNQPQHF	TGTGCCAGCACCGGGACAGGGGGTCGGAATCAGCCCCAGCATTTT
NA	TRBV7-9	TRBJ2-5	once	CASSPRGGIETQYF	TGTGCCAGCAGCCCAAGGGGGGGTATAGAGACCCAGTACTTC